The rows below give T cell receptor beta chains drawn from one sample of a study of blood T cell repertoires in COVID-19. Data came from immunoSEQ multiplex PCR; TCRdb stores just in-frame clones and leaves some out. This sample carries about 420,000 clones, roughly 89% of them seen once, and the ten largest clones take 0.65% to 1%. The sequenced sample consisted of peripheral blood. These receptors were obtained from a man younger than 35 with COVID-19, enrolled during active disease. CDR3s include the opening cysteine and the closing phenylalanine or tryptophan. A D gene is named only where the DNA matches it firmly. Clone size is shown for a subset of rows, as once, few, many or a class of expanded clone.

v_gene	j_gene	abundance	d_gene	CDR3nt	CDR3aa
TRBV12-3/TRBV12-4	TRBJ1-2	few	-	TGTGCCAGCAGTTTAGAAAGGGGGACTGGCTACACCTTC	CASSLERGTGYTF
TRBV2	TRBJ1-5	few	-	TGTGCCAGCAGTGGTGAGGTCAATCAGCCCCAGCATTTT	CASSGEVNQPQHF
TRBV27	TRBJ2-2	once	TRBD1	TGTGCCAGCAGTTTTCAGGGGGCGCAGTTGGGGGAGCTGTTTTTT	CASSFQGAQLGELFF
TRBV4-2	TRBJ2-7	-	TRBD2	TGTGCCAGCAGCCAAGACCCGGACCGGGGGGGCTACGAGCAGTACTTC	CASSQDPDRGGYEQYF
TRBV27	TRBJ2-7	-	-	TGTGCCAGCAGGTCACTAGACCACTACGAGCAGTACTTC	CASRSLDHYEQYF
TRBV30	TRBJ2-1	-	-	TGTGCCTGGTCAGCAGACCTCGGGGTCCCATCTACAATGAAGCAGTTCTTC	CAWSADLGVPSTMKQFF
TRBV9	TRBJ1-1	-	-	TGTGCCAGCAGCCCGAGGGGGGGACGGAACACTGAAGCTTTCTTT	CASSPRGGRNTEAFF
TRBV6-1	TRBJ2-5	-	TRBD2	TGTGCCAGCAGTGATAGACTAGCGGTAGAAGAGACCCAGTACTTC	CASSDRLAVEETQYF
TRBV18	TRBJ1-2	-	-	TGTGCCAGCTCGCCCGAAGTCCGGGACTATGGCTACACCTTC	CASSPEVRDYGYTF
TRBV7-9	TRBJ1-5	-	-	TGTGCCAGCAGCCGGTTGTCCAATCAGCCCCAGCATTTT	CASSRLSNQPQHF
TRBV6-5	TRBJ1-1	-	-	TGTGCCAGCTGGCAGGGTACTGAAGCTTTCTTT	CASWQGTEAFF
TRBV27	TRBJ2-7	-	TRBD2	TGTGCCAGCAGTATCCTGCCACTAGCGGGGCCCCGAGGCGAGCAGTACTTC	CASSILPLAGPRGEQYF
TRBV30	TRBJ1-2	-	TRBD1	TGTGCCTGGAGTACCAGGGGGGACTATGGCTACACCTTC	CAWSTRGDYGYTF
TRBV5-4	TRBJ2-5	-	-	TGTGCCAGCAGCTTGGCTCACAGCTCAGAGACCCAGTACTTC	CASSLAHSSETQYF